Each of the 21 T cell receptor beta chains below was sequenced from the same sample in a study of Ad26.COV2.S vaccination and SARS-CoV-2 variants. Clones were read by immunoSEQ multiplex PCR, and TCRdb kept only the in-frame ones, dropping some. The table includes roughly 300,000 clones, approximately 86% detected once. Stated treatment: about 20 received Ad26.COV2.S at low or high dose, single or two shots; about 5 received placebo; per-sample allocation not given. Sampling took place 63 days after the first vaccine or placebo injection. The sample here was peripheral blood, taken in a trial of Ad26.COV2.S vaccine versus placebo. The receptors were sampled from a person between 18 and 65 years old who received the Ad26.COV2.S COVID-19 vaccine or a placebo.

J is TRBJ2-7 and V is TRBV5-4, with D perhaps matching TRBD2 (6 bases). Trimming left V 2 bases short and J 4 bases short, with 13 bases between. Germline V CDR1 and CDR2: SGHNT, YYREEE (reference sequence). This CDR3 region has 14 residues. The CDR3, as DNA: TGTGCCAGCAGCTTTAGGCGGGATGGATACGAGCAGTACTTC. Encoded protein: CASSFRRDGYEQYF.

The chain is built from TRBV28 and TRBJ1-2; 7 bases align to TRBD1. This CDR3 region has 14 residues. J was trimmed by 2 bases and V by 4 bases; bases with no gene match: 4. The germline CDR1 and CDR2 sequences are MDHEN and SYDVKM. For the CDR3, the DNA is TGTGCCAGCAGTTCGGGACAGTTAAACTATGGCTACACCTTC. Encoded protein: CASSSGQLNYGYTF.

V gene TRBV9 combines with J gene TRBJ2-1; TRBD1 matches at 9 bases. V trimming: 2 bases; J trimming: 5 bases; junction bases outside the gene matches: 11. Germline V gene data show CDR1 as SGDLS and CDR2 as YYNGEE. The CDR3 contains 17 residues. Written as DNA, the CDR3 is TGTGCCAGCAGCGTGCCCTCCGGGACAGGGAGTAACAATGAGCAGTTCTTC. It yields the protein CASSVPSGTGSNNEQFF.

The chain has TRBV5-1 and TRBJ1-6, with 9 bases identical to TRBD1. V dropped 2 bases and J dropped 9; count of bases not matched to a gene: 6. This CDR3 spans 15 amino acids. CDR1 and CDR2 from the germline V gene are SGHRS and YFSETQ. The CDR3 region has the DNA TGCGCCAGCAGCTTTCGGACAGGGGATCGTTCACCCCTCCACTTT. Its protein is CASSFRTGDRSPLHF.

The CDR3 region is CASSLYTEAFF. CDR3 nucleotide sequence: TGTGCCAGCAGCTTATATACTGAAGCTTTCTTT. The chain uses TRBV7-2 and TRBJ1-1, with no clear D. The CDR3 loop spans 11 amino acids. Germline loops: CDR1 SGHTA, CDR2 FQGNSA. V was shortened by 2 bases and J by 5 bases, with 3 bases between the two germline ends.

The chain links TRBV7-2 to TRBJ1-4; no definite D call. This CDR3 comprises 13 residues. The germline gives CDR1 SGHTA, CDR2 FQGNSA. V lost 3 bases, J lost 8 bases, and 10 bases lay in between. The CDR3 nucleotides are TGTGCCAGCAGCTTCAACGAGGGCGAAAAACTGTTTTTT. Protein sequence: CASSFNEGEKLFF.

The V gene is TRBV27, the J gene TRBJ2-1; 16 bases are shared with TRBD2. The CDR3 extends over 18 amino acids. The germline V gene has CDR1 MNHEY and CDR2 SMNVEV (reference sequence). V was pared by 8 bases and J by 2 bases, with 9 bases of the junction left unmatched. The CDR3: CASRLRGTSGRAYNEQFF. The DNA of the CDR3 is TGTGCCAGCCGCCTTAGGGGGACTAGCGGGAGGGCCTACAATGAGCAGTTCTTC.

The genes are TRBV4-3 and TRBJ2-3, with D maybe TRBD2 (5 bases). From germline, CDR1 is LGHNA and CDR2 YSLEER. This CDR3 contains 16 residues. The germline V and J ends were trimmed by 0 bases and 0 bases, with 10 bases remaining between them. CDR3 residues: CASSQDGGLSTDTQYF. CDR3 in DNA: TGCGCCAGCAGCCAAGATGGAGGACTTAGCACAGATACGCAGTATTTT.

The chain has TRBV24-1 and TRBJ2-1; 7 bases fit TRBD2. Trimming took 7 bases from V and 6 from J; bases not matched to a gene: 2. CDR1 and CDR2 (germline): KGHDR, SFDVKD. CDR3 length: 12 amino acids. CDR3 protein: CATSGGSNEQFF. The CDR3 DNA reads TGTGCCACCAGCGGGGGGTCCAATGAGCAGTTCTTC.

The V and J genes are TRBV6-6 and TRBJ2-1; D might be TRBD2 (6 bases). V lost 2 bases to trimming and J lost 9 bases, with 20 bases between them. The CDR3 is made up of 16 amino acids. CDR1 is MNHNY, CDR2 SVGAGI, per germline (reference sequence). The CDR3 nucleotides are TGTGCCAGCAGTTACCCGCACCGAGGGGACTCGGGTGAGCAGTTCTTC. Translating it yields CASSYPHRGDSGEQFF.

The genes are TRBV10-3 and TRBJ2-7, with TRBD1 matching 8 bases. There are 15 residues in the CDR3. The ends lost 3 bases at V and 3 bases at J; junction bases unmatched: 7. The germline V gene encodes CDR1 ENHRY and CDR2 SYGVKD. The chain's CDR3 is CAISETGTGFYEQYF. In DNA, the CDR3 is TGTGCCATCAGTGAAACCGGGACAGGCTTCTACGAGCAGTACTTC.

The chain uses TRBV4-3 and TRBJ1-1, with TRBD1 matching 9 bases. The V segment lost 1 base and the J segment 1 base; nucleotides outside the gene matches: 7. From germline, CDR1 is LGHNA and CDR2 YSLEER. CDR3 size: 17 residues. Written as DNA, the CDR3 is TGCGCCAGCAGCCAAGCCCAAAGGACAGGGGCGAACACTGAAGCTTTCTTT. Encoded protein: CASSQAQRTGANTEAFF.

This rearrangement joins TRBV27 to TRBJ2-2, with TRBD2 as a possible D gene (7 bases). The CDR3 is 16 residues long. CDR1 MNHEY and CDR2 SMNVEV come from the germline V gene (reference sequence). The ends were cut back, 0 bases at V and 4 bases at J, with 12 bases in the middle. The CDR3 sequence: CASSLSGGLTTGELFF. In DNA, the CDR3 is TGTGCCAGCAGTTTATCGGGGGGGCTAACCACCGGGGAGCTGTTTTTT.

This chain joins TRBV5-1 and TRBJ1-1; 9 bases agree with TRBD1. Losses at the gene ends were 4 bases for V and 1 base for J; bases not matched to a gene: 5. Germline V gene sequence: CDR1 SGHRS, CDR2 YFSETQ. The CDR3 is 15 residues long. CDR3 DNA sequence: TGCGCCAGCAGCCCGAAGACAGGGGGGAACACTGAAGCTTTCTTT. Amino acid sequence: CASSPKTGGNTEAFF.

V gene TRBV10-3 combines with J gene TRBJ2-5; possibly TRBD1 or TRBD2 for D (5 bases each). Trimming took off 4 bases at V and 4 bases at J, with 7 bases between the two ends. The germline gives CDR1 ENHRY, CDR2 SYGVKD. The CDR3 extends over 12 amino acids. The CDR3 sequence: CAISGGVETQYF. The DNA of the CDR3 is TGTGCCATCAGTGGAGGGGTAGAGACCCAGTACTTC.

The chain has TRBV9 and TRBJ1-1, with D possibly TRBD1 on 6 matching bases. The CDR3 spans 13 residues. With 4 bases removed from V and 7 bases from J, the gap between germline ends came to 14 bases. Germline CDR1 is SGDLS and CDR2 is YYNGEE. The CDR3 sequence: CASSSGRGDEAFF. The CDR3 DNA reads as TGTGCCAGCAGCTCCGGGAGGGGGGATGAAGCTTTCTTT.

The chain combines TRBV5-6 with TRBJ2-3, with D uncertain. The V gene's germline CDR1 is SGHDT and CDR2 YYEEEE. This CDR3 region has 16 residues. V lost 1 base and J lost 9, with 21 bases in between. CDR3 nucleotide sequence: TGTGCCAGCAGCTTGCCCAAGAAGTATGGGGAAGAGACGCAGTATTTT. Protein: CASSLPKKYGEETQYF. Based on the CDR3 plus reference TRBV5-6 and TRBJ2-3, the full variable domain is DAGVTQSPTHLIKTRGQQVTLRCSPKSGHDTVSWYQQALGQGPQFIFQYYEEEERQRGNFPDRFSGHQFPNYSSELNVNALLLGDSALYLCASSLPKKYGEETQYFGPGTRLTVL.

This chain uses TRBV4-3 with TRBJ2-4, with D uncertain. Per the germline V gene, CDR1 is LGHNA and CDR2 is YSLEER. The CDR3 length is 16 residues. V was shortened by 0 bases and J by 2 bases, with 11 bases between the two germline ends. CDR3 in amino acids: CASSQDNSLTKNIQYF. The CDR3 DNA reads as TGCGCCAGCAGCCAAGATAACAGCTTAACCAAAAACATTCAGTACTTC.

The chain is built from TRBV6-2 or TRBV6-3 and TRBJ2-7; D could derive from TRBD1 or TRBD2 (5 bases each). Trimming took 4 bases from V and 6 from J, leaving 16 bases between them. This CDR3 region has 14 residues. Germline V gene data show CDR1 as MNHEY and CDR2 as SVGEGT. The CDR3 nucleotides are TGTGCCAGCAGTTGGCCTCAACCGAGGGGCGAGCAGTACTTC. Its protein is CASSWPQPRGEQYF.

The chain uses TRBV11-2 and TRBJ1-6, with D hard to call. Germline V gene sequence: CDR1 SGHAT, CDR2 FQNNGV. The germline V and J ends were trimmed by 4 bases and 14 bases, with 15 bases remaining between them. The CDR3 contains 13 residues. CDR3: CASSSDRLRALHF. CDR3 nucleotide sequence: TGTGCCAGCAGCTCCGACCGTCTTCGGGCCCTCCACTTT.

The chain couples TRBV5-5 to TRBJ1-2; 8 nucleotides agree with TRBD1. CDR3 length: 15 residues. CDR1 and CDR2 (germline): SGHKS, YYEKEE (reference sequence). Trimming took 0 bases from V and 4 from J; bases not matched to a gene: 5. This CDR3 is CASSLGTGSSYGYTF. DNA of the CDR3: TGTGCCAGCAGCTTGGGGACAGGGTCGAGCTATGGCTACACCTTC.